Below are 32 T cell receptor beta chains sequenced from a single sample in a study of T cell responses to AZD1222 COVID-19 vaccine (dated by TCRdb to the early 2020s). Preparation of the library involved the immunoSEQ multiplex PCR assay. What TCRdb holds here is the immuneACCESS table cut down to in-frame rearrangements. Part of the clones is not present; checked against another copy, under half of the missing clones reflect an unresolved V gene, and the others are unexplained. Across this sample there are tens of thousands of clones, with approximately 88% seen only once. Clones ranked in the top ten supply roughly 15% of the sample. Reading the label with the study, this specimen's time point is: baseline before first vaccination. Sequenced here: peripheral blood, sampled on day 0 of AZD1222 vaccination. Receptors originate from an adult in good health.

This chain joins TRBV7-2 and TRBJ1-4, with 9 bases matching TRBD1. The V and J ends lost 9 bases and 0 bases, in that order; junction bases with no gene match: 14. Germline V gives CDR1 SGHTA, CDR2 FQGNSA. The CDR3 runs 18 residues. CDR3: CASSRGQGFRATNEKLFF. The CDR3 DNA sequence: TGTGCCAGTTCCCGAGGACAGGGGTTTAGAGCAACTAATGAAAAACTGTTTTTT. Looking up the rest from reference TRBV7-2 and TRBJ1-4 gives the full variable domain: GAGVSQSPSNKVTEKGKDVELRCDPISGHTALYWYRQSLGQGLEFLIYFQGNSAPDKSGLPSDRFSAERTGGSVSTLTIQRTQQEDSAVYLCASSRGQGFRATNEKLFFGSGTQLSVL.

Here the CDR3 DNA reads TGTGCCAGCAGCCAAGTTTTAGCTGTGAACACCGGGGAGCTGTTTTTT. It yields the protein CASSQVLAVNTGELFF. The J gene is TRBJ2-2, the V gene TRBV4-2; D call uncertain. This CDR3 comprises 16 residues. Trimming pared 1 base from V and 1 base from J, leaving 10 bases between. Germline V gene sequence: CDR1 LGHNA, CDR2 YNFKEQ.

This chain links TRBV4-3 with TRBJ2-3, with 13 bases lining up with TRBD2. The CDR3 is made up of 15 amino acids. The germline gives CDR1 LGHNA, CDR2 YSLEER. Trimming cost V 1 base and J 5 bases; bases outside gene matches: 0. The CDR3 DNA reads TGCGCCAGCAGCCAAGGACTAGCGGGAGGAGATACGCAGTATTTT. Translated, it gives CASSQGLAGGDTQYF.

This rearrangement joins TRBV29-1 to TRBJ2-2, with 8 bases fitting TRBD1. The CDR3 has 15 amino acids. The trim removed 4 bases at V and 6 bases at J, leaving 10 bases unmatched. From germline, CDR1 is SQVTM and CDR2 ANQGSEA. DNA for the CDR3: TGCAGCGTTGGAGACGACAGGGGTCGGTCCGGGGAGCTGTTTTTT. It translates to CSVGDDRGRSGELFF.

The V and J genes are TRBV19 and TRBJ1-2; perhaps TRBD1 as D (6 bases). Trimming took off 5 bases at V and 3 bases at J, with 19 bases between the two ends. CDR1 and CDR2 from the germline V gene are LNHDA and SQIVND (reference sequence). There are 16 residues in the CDR3. DNA for the CDR3: TGTGCCAGTAGTTCCCAGGGACGGGGGGCCGACTATGGCTACACCTTC. Its translation is CASSSQGRGADYGYTF.

This clone was seen only once. DNA of the CDR3: TGTGCCAGCAGCCGGGGGACTAGCGCGCCCTACGAGCAGTACTTC. Encoded protein: CASSRGTSAPYEQYF. The genes are TRBV7-9 and TRBJ2-7; TRBD2 matches at 10 bases. J gave up 2 bases and V 5 bases, and 6 bases lay outside the gene matches. The germline CDR1 and CDR2 sequences are SEHNR and FQNEAQ (reference sequence). The CDR3 contains 15 residues.

The gene calls are TRBV15 and TRBJ1-5; D perhaps matches TRBD1 (5 bases). Trimming took 1 base from V and 6 from J, leaving 13 bases between them. Germline V gene data show CDR1 as LNHNV and CDR2 as YYDKDF (reference sequence). The CDR3 totals 15 residues. DNA for the CDR3: TGTGCCACCAGCAGAGGCGTGGGGGGTGGTCAGCCCCAGCATTTT. Translated, it gives CATSRGVGGGQPQHF.

V and J are TRBV21-1 and TRBJ2-5. TRBV21-1 is tagged as a pseudogene. The CDR3 runs 17 residues. This chain's CDR3 is CASSKAGAADPQETQYF. The CDR3 coding sequence is TGTGCCAGCAGCAAAGCCGGGGCAGCCGACCCCCAAGAGACCCAGTACTTC.

The V gene is TRBV5-1, the J gene TRBJ2-5; 13 nucleotides match TRBD2. Trimming cost V 4 bases and J 2 bases; bases outside gene matches: 5. The CDR3 contains 16 residues. Germline CDR1 is SGHRS and CDR2 is YFSETQ. CDR3 DNA sequence: TGCGCCAGCAGCCCGCAACTAGCGGGAGGGCAAGAGACCCAGTACTTC. Amino acids: CASSPQLAGGQETQYF. The whole variable domain, filled in from reference TRBV5-1 and TRBJ2-5, reads KAGVTQTPRYLIKTRGQQVTLSCSPISGHRSVSWYQQTPGQGLQFLFEYFSETQRNKGNFPGRFSGRQFSNSRSEMNVSTLELGDSALYLCASSPQLAGGQETQYFGPGTRLLVL.

The chain has TRBV9 and TRBJ2-7; 7 bases map to TRBD2. Germline CDR1 and CDR2: SGDLS and YYNGEE. The CDR3 runs 14 residues. Trimming at V came to 3 bases and at J to 5 bases, leaving 8 bases not matched to a gene. The CDR3 region is CASSGLRGSHEQYF. The DNA for the CDR3 is TGTGCCAGCAGCGGCCTCCGCGGGAGTCACGAGCAGTACTTC.

The chain recombines TRBV30 with TRBJ2-7; D is ambiguous. There are 14 residues in the CDR3. Germline-derived CDR1 and CDR2 are GTSNPN and SVGIG (reference sequence). The germline V and J ends were trimmed by 8 bases and 4 bases, with 21 bases remaining between them. Here the CDR3 reads CATNPGGEVYEQYF. The CDR3 DNA reads as TGTGCCACAAACCCCGGCGGAGAAGTATACGAGCAGTACTTC.

The J gene is TRBJ2-2, the V gene TRBV5-1, with D possibly TRBD1 on 7 matching bases. The V end lost 5 bases, the J end lost 7 bases, and 18 bases lay between the germline ends. CDR1 is SGHRS, CDR2 YFSETQ, per germline. The CDR3 is 15 residues long. The CDR3 nucleotides are TGCGCCAGCAGGCGGGCGTCAGGGGGACTCGGGGAGCTGTTTTTT. Translating gives CASRRASGGLGELFF.

J is TRBJ2-7 and V is TRBV29-1; the D gene is possibly TRBD1 (6 bases). The CDR3 loop spans 11 amino acids. The V and J ends lost 6 bases and 6 bases respectively, with 12 bases between them. The V gene's germline CDR1 is SQVTM and CDR2 ANQGSEA. The chain's CDR3 is CSVLDSREQYF. CDR3 coding DNA: TGCAGCGTCTTGGACAGTCGCGAGCAGTACTTC.

Turning to this clone: Mismatch with germline at one junction end may stem from a read error. This chain joins TRBV18 and TRBJ2-1, with D maybe TRBD2 (6 bases). Germline V gene data show CDR1 as KGHSH and CDR2 as LQKENI. CDR3 length: 15 amino acids. The CDR3 DNA reads as TGTGCCAGCTCCCCACTAGCAAGGGGAGACAATGAGCAGTTCTTC. Translating gives CASSPLARGDNEQFF.

The J gene is TRBJ2-7, the V gene TRBV11-2; D gene unclear. This CDR3 region has 15 residues. V was pared by 1 base and J by 2 bases, with 12 bases between. Germline CDR1 and CDR2: SGHAT and FQNNGV. The CDR3 loop reads CASSLGPGDPYEQYF. The CDR3 DNA reads as TGTGCCAGCAGCTTAGGCCCAGGAGATCCCTACGAGCAGTACTTC.

The V gene is TRBV6-2 or TRBV6-3, the J gene TRBJ2-3; D remains ambiguous. V lost 2 bases, J lost 6 bases, and 3 bases lay in between. This CDR3 is 11 amino acids long. Germline V gives CDR1 MNHEY, CDR2 SVGEGT. The CDR3 here is CASSYVDTQYF. DNA for the CDR3: TGTGCCAGCAGTTACGTGGATACGCAGTATTTT.

The sample holds one count of this clone. The gene calls are TRBV6-5 and TRBJ2-7, with 8 bases lining up with TRBD2. Germline assignment: CDR1 MNHEY and CDR2 SVGAGI. The CDR3 sequence is 14 residues long. With V trimmed by 4 bases and J by 0 bases, 2 bases remained unmatched. The chain's CDR3 is CASSSAGGSYEQYF. The CDR3 nucleotides read TGTGCCAGCAGTTCTGCGGGAGGCTCCTACGAGCAGTACTTC.

The CDR3 region has the DNA TGCGCCAGCAGCTTGGTGACGGGAGGACTGACAGATACGCAGTATTTT. Its translation: CASSLVTGGLTDTQYF. The chain carries TRBV5-1 and TRBJ2-3, with 7 nucleotides matching TRBD2. The germline gives CDR1 SGHRS, CDR2 YFSETQ. Unmatched junction bases numbered 7, after V lost 0 bases and J lost 3 bases. The CDR3 covers 16 residues.

The J gene is TRBJ2-1, the V gene TRBV4-1; 7 bases are a match to TRBD2. The CDR3 is 16 amino acids. V was pared by 4 bases and J by 6 bases, with 12 bases of the junction left unmatched. Per the germline V gene, CDR1 is MGHRA and CDR2 is YSYEKL. CDR3 protein: CASSRILAGKGNEQFF. The DNA of the CDR3 is TGCGCCAGCAGCCGAATATTAGCGGGTAAAGGCAATGAGCAGTTCTTC.

The J gene is TRBJ2-7, the V gene TRBV5-4, with TRBD2 matching over 15 bases. In germline, CDR1 is SGHNT, CDR2 YYREEE (reference sequence). The junction had 4 bases not matched to a gene; V was cut back by 0 bases and J by 6 bases. There are 16 residues in the CDR3. The CDR3 protein is CASSLGTSGRAGEQYF. CDR3 in DNA: TGTGCCAGCAGCTTGGGGACTAGCGGGAGGGCCGGCGAGCAGTACTTC.

The CDR3 sequence: CASSQNGQSQETQYF. In DNA, the CDR3 is TGTGCCAGCAGTCAGAATGGACAGTCCCAAGAGACCCAGTACTTC. The chain links TRBV2 to TRBJ2-5, with a tentative D call TRBD1 (6 bases). Germline CDR1 reads SNHLY; CDR2 reads FYNNEI. The germline V and J ends were trimmed by 5 bases and 1 base, with 14 bases remaining between them. The CDR3 spans 15 residues. Supplemented by reference TRBV2 and TRBJ2-5, the full variable domain reads EPEVTQTPSHQVTQMGQEVILRCVPISNHLYFYWYRQILGQKVEFLVSFYNNEISEKSEIFDDQFSVERPDGSNFTLKIRSTKLEDSAMYFCASSQNGQSQETQYFGPGTRLLVL.

The chain links TRBV4-3 to TRBJ2-1; 11 bases align to TRBD2. The CDR3 is 16 residues long. Germline lookup yields CDR1 LGHNA and CDR2 YSLEER. Trimming took 2 bases from V and 3 from J; bases not matched to a gene: 3. The CDR3 region has the DNA TGCGCCAGCAGCCAAACGGGACTAGCGGTCTACAATGAGCAGTTCTTC. Its translation: CASSQTGLAVYNEQFF.

The rearrangement uses TRBV14 and TRBJ2-6; D is unresolved. Germline V gives CDR1 SGHDN, CDR2 FVKESK. V was pared by 0 bases and J by 2 bases, with 2 bases between. The CDR3 consists of 14 residues. CDR3: CASSQDPGANVLTF. The CDR3 DNA follows: TGTGCCAGCAGCCAAGACCCTGGGGCCAACGTCCTGACTTTC.

The chain uses TRBV4-1 and TRBJ2-7; D is possibly TRBD1 or TRBD2 (6 bases each). Trimming took off 0 bases at V and 7 bases at J, with 13 bases between the two ends. CDR3 length: 14 amino acids. Germline loops: CDR1 MGHRA, CDR2 YSYEKL. CDR3 nucleotides: TGCGCCAGCAGCCAAGATAGGGGGGTCTGGGAGCAGTACTTC. Translation gives CASSQDRGVWEQYF.

The J gene is TRBJ2-2, the V gene TRBV30; D perhaps matches TRBD2 (6 bases). Per the germline V gene, CDR1 is GTSNPN and CDR2 is SVGIG (reference sequence). The CDR3 is made up of 13 amino acids. The V and J ends lost 5 bases and 6 bases respectively, with 13 bases between them. Written as DNA, the CDR3 is TGTGCCTGGGGGAAAACGGGGGCCGGGGAGCTGTTTTTT. This sequence encodes CAWGKTGAGELFF.

This rearrangement joins TRBV29-1 to TRBJ2-5; D not certain. The CDR3 covers 13 residues. V was cut by 6 bases and J by 0 bases, with 11 bases left in between. CDR1 and CDR2 (germline): SQVTM, ANQGSEA. The CDR3 loop reads CSVPQENQETQYF. For the CDR3, the DNA is TGCAGCGTACCCCAGGAGAACCAAGAGACCCAGTACTTC. The complete variable domain, with remaining parts taken from reference TRBV29-1 and TRBJ2-5, reads SAVISQKPSRDICQRGTSLTIQCQVDSQVTMMFWYRQQPGQSLTLIATANQGSEATYESGFVIDKFPISRPNLTFSTLTVSNMSPEDSSIYLCSVPQENQETQYFGPGTRLLVL.

Here the CDR3 reads CASSLSGGSNNSPLHF. The CDR3 bases are TGCGCCAGCAGCTTGTCGGGGGGGAGTAATAATTCACCCCTCCACTTT. The rearrangement links TRBV5-1 to TRBJ1-6, with D possibly TRBD1 on 5 matching bases. The V gene lost 1 base and the J gene lost 5 bases, with 13 bases spanning the gap. Per the germline V gene, CDR1 is SGHRS and CDR2 is YFSETQ. There are 16 residues in the CDR3.

The V and J genes are TRBV9 and TRBJ2-5; tentatively, D is TRBD2 (5 bases). The V and J ends lost 1 base and 4 bases respectively, with 14 bases between them. This CDR3 is 15 amino acids long. CDR1 and CDR2 from the germline V gene are SGDLS and YYNGEE. CDR3 nucleotide sequence: TGTGCCAGCAGCGTACCGGACGGGGTAGGAGAGACCCAGTACTTC. Translating it yields CASSVPDGVGETQYF.

J is TRBJ1-3 and V is TRBV6-5; 7 bases map to TRBD1. Germline V gives CDR1 MNHEY, CDR2 SVGAGI. V gave up 9 bases and J gave up 4 bases; unmatched junction bases: 9. The CDR3 extends over 14 amino acids. The DNA for the CDR3 is TGTGCCAGTAGAGACACAGGGGACGGAAACACCATATATTTT. Translated, it gives CASRDTGDGNTIYF.

V gene TRBV27 combines with J gene TRBJ2-1; 11 nucleotides align to TRBD2. V gave up 6 bases and J gave up 4 bases; unmatched junction bases: 2. Germline V gives CDR1 MNHEY, CDR2 SMNVEV (reference sequence). CDR3 length: 14 amino acids. CDR3: CASSTSGSYNEQFF. The DNA of the CDR3 is TGTGCCAGCAGCACTAGCGGGAGTTACAATGAGCAGTTCTTC.

The V call is TRBV30, the J call TRBJ2-3; D is undetermined. Trimming took off 0 bases at V and 2 bases at J, with 6 bases between the two ends. The CDR3 contains 13 residues. Germline V CDR1 and CDR2: GTSNPN, SVGIG (reference sequence). CDR3: CAWSVRATDTQYF. Written as DNA, the CDR3 is TGTGCCTGGAGTGTCCGGGCCACAGATACGCAGTATTTT.

The chain joins TRBV6-5 to TRBJ1-5; no reliable D call. The germline gives CDR1 MNHEY, CDR2 SVGAGI. This CDR3 is 14 amino acids long. The ends were cut back, 4 bases at V and 10 bases at J, with 17 bases in the middle. The CDR3 here is CASSSETGRRPQHF. The CDR3 coding sequence is TGTGCCAGCAGTTCCGAGACCGGGAGGCGACCCCAGCATTTT.